Each of the 9 T cell receptor beta chains below was sequenced from the same sample in a study of metastatic and nonmetastatic thyroid tumors. From the PCR reads, TCRdb re-called clones with MiXCR. The repertoire holds 46,000 or so clones, with under 20% as singletons. Patients underwent thyroid surgery, and none had received any treatment before it. The sample taken for sequencing was blood. Receptor source: a female donor with papillary thyroid cancer or a benign thyroid nodule (not recorded which). Some clones in this sample may be carry-over from other donors' samples.

This clone was seen ten or more times. This chain connects TRBV20-1 to TRBJ2-7, with D unresolved. Germline CDR1 is DFQATT and CDR2 is SNEGSKA (reference sequence). CDR3 length equals 16 residues. V lost 1 base and J 2 bases, leaving 18 bases between the germline ends. This chain's CDR3 is CSARVPSQVVPYEQYF. CDR3 nucleotide sequence: TGCAGTGCTAGAGTCCCTTCCCAGGTGGTACCCTACGAGCAGTACTTC.

This clone qualifies as medium-sized (0.01 to 0.1%). The rearrangement links TRBV28 to TRBJ2-7, with D maybe TRBD1 (6 bases). The germline gives CDR1 MDHEN, CDR2 SYDVKM. The CDR3 runs to 14 residues. V gave up 6 bases and J gave up 0 bases, with 12 bases separating them. As DNA, the CDR3 is TGTGCCAGCAGGCCAGGACAGAACTCCTACGAGCAGTACTTC. Translating gives CASRPGQNSYEQYF. The full variable domain, its missing parts supplied by reference TRBV28 and TRBJ2-7, is DVKVTQSSRYLVKRTGEKVFLECVQDMDHENMFWYRQDPGLGLRLIYFSYDVKMKEKGDIPEGYSVSREKKERFSLILESASTNQTSMYLCASRPGQNSYEQYFGPGTRLTVT.

This clone was recorded at least ten times. V usage is TRBV29-1 and J usage is TRBJ2-1, with 7 bases that match TRBD2. Germline V gene lookup returns CDR1 SQVTM and CDR2 ANQGSEA. The length of the CDR3 is 14 residues. V was pared by 6 bases and J by 4 bases, with 9 bases of the junction left unmatched. CDR3 residues: CSVAPGLQYNEQFF. The CDR3 nucleotides read TGCAGCGTGGCACCGGGACTACAGTACAATGAGCAGTTCTTC.

This clone ranks as medium-sized. This rearrangement joins TRBV28 to TRBJ2-7; 9 positions agree with TRBD2. Trimming took 7 bases from V and 5 from J; bases not matched to a gene: 9. There are 14 residues in the CDR3. Germline V gene sequence: CDR1 MDHEN, CDR2 SYDVKM. The CDR3 protein is CASNPPGLAHEQYF. The CDR3 DNA follows: TGTGCCAGCAATCCCCCGGGACTAGCACACGAGCAGTACTTC.

This clone appeared a single time. This rearrangement joins TRBV6-5 to TRBJ2-7; D is perhaps TRBD1 or TRBD2 (5 bases each). With 5 bases removed from V and 7 bases from J, the gap between germline ends came to 21 bases. The germline CDR1 and CDR2 sequences are MNHEY and SVGAGI. The CDR3 is 15 amino acids. The CDR3 bases are TGTGCCAGCAGTCTACGGTCTCTGGGGGTGCGTGAGCAGTACTTC. It codes for CASSLRSLGVREQYF.

This clone has a handful of counts. The rearrangement uses TRBV9 and TRBJ2-2, with D tentatively TRBD1 (6 bases). Germline V gene data show CDR1 as SGDLS and CDR2 as YYNGEE. The CDR3 contains 15 residues. V lost 4 bases, J lost 6 bases, and 16 bases lay in between. The CDR3 spells CASSSREKGAGELFF. In nucleotides, the CDR3 is TGTGCCAGCAGCTCTCGAGAAAAGGGGGCCGGGGAGCTGTTTTTT.

This clone was picked up many times. The rearrangement links TRBV2 to TRBJ1-2; unclear D gene. This CDR3 is 13 amino acids long. Per germline, CDR1 SNHLY and CDR2 FYNNEI. Between the trimmed V and J ends, which lost 6 bases and 1 base, there was a span of 9 bases. In nucleotides, the CDR3 is TGTGCCAGCAGAGGACTGATTAACTATGGCTACACCTTC. Protein product: CASRGLINYGYTF.

This clone has at least ten counts. Here the CDR3 reads CSVSRQGAYGSPLHF. CDR3 nucleotide sequence: TGCAGTGTCTCCAGACAGGGGGCGTACGGATCACCCCTCCACTTT. The chain has TRBV20-1 and TRBJ1-6, with 10 positions matching TRBD1. The ends lost 7 bases at V and 10 bases at J; junction bases unmatched: 13. The germline V gene encodes CDR1 DFQATT and CDR2 SNEGSKA (reference sequence). The CDR3 runs to 15 residues.

This clone has at least ten counts. The genes are TRBV2 and TRBJ2-5, with 7 bases lining up with TRBD2. The CDR3 spans 16 residues. Germline V lookup: CDR1 SNHLY, CDR2 FYNNEI. V lost 2 bases, J lost 5 bases, and 11 bases stayed unmatched. The CDR3 here is CASSEKWAGVSETQYF. CDR3 sequence (DNA): TGTGCCAGCAGTGAAAAGTGGGCGGGAGTTAGCGAGACCCAGTACTTC.